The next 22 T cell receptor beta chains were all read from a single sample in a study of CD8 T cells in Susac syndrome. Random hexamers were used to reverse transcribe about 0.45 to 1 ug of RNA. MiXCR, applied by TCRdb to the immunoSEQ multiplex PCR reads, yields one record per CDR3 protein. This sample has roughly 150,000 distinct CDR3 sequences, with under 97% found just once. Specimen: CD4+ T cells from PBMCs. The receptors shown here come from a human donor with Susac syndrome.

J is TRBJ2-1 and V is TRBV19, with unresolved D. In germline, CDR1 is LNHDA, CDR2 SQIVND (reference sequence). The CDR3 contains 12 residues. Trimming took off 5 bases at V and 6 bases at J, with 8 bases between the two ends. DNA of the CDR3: TGTGCCAGTAGTCCCCCCAGCAATGAGCAGTTCTTC. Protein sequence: CASSPPSNEQFF.

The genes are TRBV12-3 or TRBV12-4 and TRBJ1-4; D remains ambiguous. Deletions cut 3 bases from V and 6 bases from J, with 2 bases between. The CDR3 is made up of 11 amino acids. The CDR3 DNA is TGTGCCAGCAGTTTTCATGAAAAACTGTTTTTT. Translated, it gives CASSFHEKLFF.

The CDR3 is CSVARGRADTQYF. The DNA for the CDR3 is TGCAGCGTTGCGCGGGGCCGGGCAGATACGCAGTATTTT. The rearrangement uses TRBV29-1 and TRBJ2-3; perhaps TRBD2 as D (6 bases). CDR1 and CDR2 from the germline V gene are SQVTM and ANQGSEA. This CDR3 is 13 amino acids long. Deletions cut 4 bases from V and 4 bases from J, with 12 bases between.

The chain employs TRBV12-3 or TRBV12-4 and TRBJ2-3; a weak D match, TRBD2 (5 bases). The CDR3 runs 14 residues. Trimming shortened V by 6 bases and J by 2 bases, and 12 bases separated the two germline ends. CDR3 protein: CASSVGLTTDTQYF. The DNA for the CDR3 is TGTGCCAGCAGCGTTGGACTCACCACAGATACGCAGTATTTT.

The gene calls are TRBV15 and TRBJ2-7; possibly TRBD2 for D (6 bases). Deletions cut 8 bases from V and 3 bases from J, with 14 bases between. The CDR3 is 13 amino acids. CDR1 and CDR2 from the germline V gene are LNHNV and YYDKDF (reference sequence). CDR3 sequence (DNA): TGTGCCACCGCCACGACGACTAGCTACGAGCAGTACTTC. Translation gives CATATTTSYEQYF.

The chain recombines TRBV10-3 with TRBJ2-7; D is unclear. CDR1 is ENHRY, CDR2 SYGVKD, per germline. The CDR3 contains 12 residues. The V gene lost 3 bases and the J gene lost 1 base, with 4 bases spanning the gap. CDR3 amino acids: CAISDLSYEQYF. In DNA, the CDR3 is TGTGCCATCAGTGACTTATCCTACGAGCAGTACTTC.

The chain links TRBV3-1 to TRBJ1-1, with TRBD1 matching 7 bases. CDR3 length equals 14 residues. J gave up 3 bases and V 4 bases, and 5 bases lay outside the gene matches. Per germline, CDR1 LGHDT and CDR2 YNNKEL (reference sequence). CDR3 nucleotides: TGTGCCAGCAGCCGACAGGGTAGCGACACTGAAGCTTTCTTT. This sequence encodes CASSRQGSDTEAFF.

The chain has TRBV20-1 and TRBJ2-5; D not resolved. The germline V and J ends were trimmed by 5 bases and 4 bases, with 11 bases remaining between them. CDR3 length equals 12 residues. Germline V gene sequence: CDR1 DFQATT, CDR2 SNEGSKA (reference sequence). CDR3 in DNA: TGCAGTGCTGCAGCAGAGACAGAGACCCAGTACTTC. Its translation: CSAAAETETQYF.

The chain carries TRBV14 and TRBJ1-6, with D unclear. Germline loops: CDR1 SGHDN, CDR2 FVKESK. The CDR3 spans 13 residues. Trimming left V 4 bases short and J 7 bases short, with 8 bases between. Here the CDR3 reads CASSPNLNSPLHF. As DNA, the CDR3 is TGTGCCAGCAGCCCAAATCTAAATTCACCCCTCCACTTT.

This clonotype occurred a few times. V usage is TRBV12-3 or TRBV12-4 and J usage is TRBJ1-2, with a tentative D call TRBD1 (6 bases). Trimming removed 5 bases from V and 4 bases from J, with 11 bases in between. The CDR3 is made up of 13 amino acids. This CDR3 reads CASSRDIGYGYTF. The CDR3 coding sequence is TGTGCCAGCAGTCGGGACATCGGCTATGGCTACACCTTC.

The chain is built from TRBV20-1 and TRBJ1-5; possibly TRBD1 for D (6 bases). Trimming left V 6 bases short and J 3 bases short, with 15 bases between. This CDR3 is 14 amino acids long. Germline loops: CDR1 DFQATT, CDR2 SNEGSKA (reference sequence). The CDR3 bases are TGCAGTGCGCAGCTGGGGGCCTCCAATCAGCCCCAGCATTTT. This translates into CSAQLGASNQPQHF.

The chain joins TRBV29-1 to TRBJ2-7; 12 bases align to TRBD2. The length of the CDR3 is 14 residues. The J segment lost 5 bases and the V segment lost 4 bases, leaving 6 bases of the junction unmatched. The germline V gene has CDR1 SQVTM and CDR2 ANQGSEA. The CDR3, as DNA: TGCAGCGTTGGGTCTAGCGGGAGGGCCCACGAGCAGTACTTC. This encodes CSVGSSGRAHEQYF.

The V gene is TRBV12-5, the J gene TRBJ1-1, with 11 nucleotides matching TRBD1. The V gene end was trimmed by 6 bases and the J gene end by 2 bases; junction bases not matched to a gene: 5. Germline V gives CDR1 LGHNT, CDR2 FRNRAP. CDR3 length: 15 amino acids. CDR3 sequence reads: CASGPGQGANTEAFF. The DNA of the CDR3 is TGTGCTAGTGGCCCCGGACAGGGGGCCAACACTGAAGCTTTCTTT.

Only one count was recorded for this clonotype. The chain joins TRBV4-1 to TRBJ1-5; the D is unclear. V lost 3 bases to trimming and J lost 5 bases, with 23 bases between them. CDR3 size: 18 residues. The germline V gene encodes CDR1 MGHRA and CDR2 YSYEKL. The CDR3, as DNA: TGCGCCAGCAGCCATGCCATTGAAACGTTCCCTCTCGATCAGCCCCAGCATTTT. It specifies CASSHAIETFPLDQPQHF.

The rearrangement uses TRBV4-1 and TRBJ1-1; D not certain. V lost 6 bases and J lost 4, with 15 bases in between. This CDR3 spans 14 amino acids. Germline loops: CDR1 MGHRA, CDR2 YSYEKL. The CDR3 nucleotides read TGCGCCAGCAGTCTATTTCCTAAGGGCACTGAAGCTTTCTTT. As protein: CASSLFPKGTEAFF.

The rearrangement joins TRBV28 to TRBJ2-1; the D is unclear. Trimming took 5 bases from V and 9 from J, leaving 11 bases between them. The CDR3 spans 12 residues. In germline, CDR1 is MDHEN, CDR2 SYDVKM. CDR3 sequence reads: CASSQTPGEQFF. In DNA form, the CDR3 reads TGTGCCAGCAGTCAAACCCCGGGTGAGCAGTTCTTC.

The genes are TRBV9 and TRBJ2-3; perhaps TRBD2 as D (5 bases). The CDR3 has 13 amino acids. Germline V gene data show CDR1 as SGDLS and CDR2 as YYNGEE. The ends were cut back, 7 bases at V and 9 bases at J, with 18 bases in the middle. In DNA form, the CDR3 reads TGTGCCAGCGGAGTCCGGGATTCGGAGACGCAGTATTTT. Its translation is CASGVRDSETQYF.

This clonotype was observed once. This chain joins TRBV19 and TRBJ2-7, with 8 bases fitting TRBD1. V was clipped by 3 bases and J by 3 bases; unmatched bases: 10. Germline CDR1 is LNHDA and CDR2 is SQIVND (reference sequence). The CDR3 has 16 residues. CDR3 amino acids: CASSILPGQGGYEQYF. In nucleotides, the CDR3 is TGTGCCAGTAGTATCTTACCCGGACAGGGAGGCTACGAGCAGTACTTC. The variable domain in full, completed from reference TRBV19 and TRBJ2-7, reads DGGITQSPKYLFRKEGQNVTLSCEQNLNHDAMYWYRQDPGQGLRLIYYSQIVNDFQKGDIAEGYSVSREKKESFPLTVTSAQKNPTAFYLCASSILPGQGGYEQYFGPGTRLTVT.

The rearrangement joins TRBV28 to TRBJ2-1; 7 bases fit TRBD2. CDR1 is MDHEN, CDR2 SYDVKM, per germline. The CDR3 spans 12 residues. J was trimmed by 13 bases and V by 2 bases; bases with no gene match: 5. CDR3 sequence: CASSLGQRDQFF. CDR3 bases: TGTGCCAGCAGTTTAGGGCAGCGGGATCAGTTCTTC.

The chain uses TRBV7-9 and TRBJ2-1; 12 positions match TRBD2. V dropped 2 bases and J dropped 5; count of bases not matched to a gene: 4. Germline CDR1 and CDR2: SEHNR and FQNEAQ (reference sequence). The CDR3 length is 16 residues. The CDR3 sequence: CASSLPSGRGDNEQFF. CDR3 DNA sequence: TGTGCCAGCAGCTTACCTAGCGGGAGGGGAGACAATGAGCAGTTCTTC.

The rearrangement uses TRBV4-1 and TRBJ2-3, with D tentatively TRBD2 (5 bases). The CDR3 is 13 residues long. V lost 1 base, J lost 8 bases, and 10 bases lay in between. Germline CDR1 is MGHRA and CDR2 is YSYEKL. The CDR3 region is CASSQGSGGTQYF. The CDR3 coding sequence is TGCGCCAGCAGCCAAGGCAGCGGTGGTACGCAGTATTTT.

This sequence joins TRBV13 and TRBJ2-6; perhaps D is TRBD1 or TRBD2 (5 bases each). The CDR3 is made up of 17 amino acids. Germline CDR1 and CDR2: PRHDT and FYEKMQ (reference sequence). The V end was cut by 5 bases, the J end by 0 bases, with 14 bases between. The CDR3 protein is CASSLGGRVSGANVLTF. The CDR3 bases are TGTGCCAGCAGCCTTGGGGGAAGGGTCTCTGGGGCCAACGTCCTGACTTTC.